These 21 T cell receptor beta chains share one sample of origin, sequenced in a study of T cell responses to AZD1222 COVID-19 vaccine. Assay: immunoSEQ multiplex PCR; the TCRdb copy retains only in-frame clones and omits some. This sample has 120,000 or so clones, with about 85% found just once. Source: peripheral blood, taken on day 0 of AZD1222 vaccination. The receptor source for this set is an adult in good health.

Here the CDR3 reads CASSQDRGSGRVADTQYF. The CDR3 DNA reads TGTGCCAGCAGCCAAGATCGTGGTAGCGGGAGGGTCGCAGATACGCAGTATTTT. V usage is TRBV3-1 (or the pseudogene TRBV3-2) and J usage is TRBJ2-3, with TRBD2 matching over 11 bases. V was pared by 0 bases and J by 4 bases, with 9 bases of the junction left unmatched. This CDR3 has 18 residues. Germline V gene lookup returns CDR1 LGHDT and CDR2 YNNKEL (reference sequence).

V gene TRBV5-5 combines with J gene TRBJ1-1; D gene ambiguous. The CDR3 spans 15 residues. Germline lookup yields CDR1 SGHKS and CDR2 YYEKEE (reference sequence). Trimming pared 5 bases from V and 0 bases from J, leaving 14 bases between. The CDR3 loop reads CASSLLQTLNTEAFF. In DNA, the CDR3 is TGTGCCAGCAGTCTGTTACAGACCTTGAACACTGAAGCTTTCTTT.

CDR3 coding DNA: TGTGCCAGCTCCCCGACCCTCTGGGGGAACACTGAAGCTTTCTTT. It codes for CASSPTLWGNTEAFF. The V gene is TRBV18, the J gene TRBJ1-1; D unclear. Germline-derived CDR1 and CDR2 are KGHSH and LQKENI. CDR3 length: 15 amino acids. V was trimmed by 6 bases and J by 1 base, leaving 15 bases between them.

The chain combines TRBV15 with TRBJ2-1; 8 nucleotides line up with TRBD1. The CDR3 extends over 16 amino acids. J gave up 4 bases and V 1 base, and 6 bases lay outside the gene matches. The germline V gene encodes CDR1 LNHNV and CDR2 YYDKDF (reference sequence). CDR3 sequence (DNA): TGTGCCACCAGCAGAGGTCCGGGACAGGAGTACAATGAGCAGTTCTTC. Encoded protein: CATSRGPGQEYNEQFF.

The chain uses TRBV7-2 and TRBJ1-6, with a weak D call TRBD1 (6 bases). Trimming shortened V by 7 bases and J by 7 bases, and 20 bases separated the two germline ends. This CDR3 comprises 16 residues. CDR1 is SGHTA, CDR2 FQGNSA, per germline. The chain's CDR3 is CASTPGRGARNSPLHF. In DNA, the CDR3 is TGTGCCAGCACCCCAGGACGGGGGGCAAGGAATTCACCCCTCCACTTT.

This rearrangement joins TRBV2 to TRBJ1-5; D ambiguous. The germline gives CDR1 SNHLY, CDR2 FYNNEI. This CDR3 contains 13 residues. The germline V and J ends were trimmed by 5 bases and 1 base, with 6 bases remaining between them. In DNA form, the CDR3 reads TGTGCCAGCAGTACAGAGAGCAATCAGCCCCAGCATTTT. This encodes CASSTESNQPQHF. The full variable domain, completed using reference TRBV2 and TRBJ1-5, is EPEVTQTPSHQVTQMGQEVILRCVPISNHLYFYWYRQILGQKVEFLVSFYNNEISEKSEIFDDQFSVERPDGSNFTLKIRSTKLEDSAMYFCASSTESNQPQHFGDGTRLSIL.

The CDR3 bases are TGTGCCAGCAGTGAACGGGGTAGCGGGCGGGATGAGCAGTTCTTC. Residues: CASSERGSGRDEQFF. The rearrangement uses TRBV6-1 and TRBJ2-1, with TRBD2 matching 7 bases. Germline trimming cut 2 bases from V and 8 bases from J; bases unmatched to any gene: 9. CDR1 and CDR2 (germline): MNHNS, SASEGT. The CDR3 runs 15 residues.

This clone was counted a single time. The gene calls are TRBV27 and TRBJ2-7, with TRBD1 identical over 7 bases. The CDR3 is made up of 15 amino acids. Germline lookup yields CDR1 MNHEY and CDR2 SMNVEV (reference sequence). V lost 6 bases to trimming and J lost 1 base; unmatched junction nucleotides: 9. CDR3 sequence reads: CASRLQGSRSYEQYF. CDR3 DNA sequence: TGTGCCAGCAGGCTACAGGGGTCTAGGTCCTACGAGCAGTACTTC.

This clone was recorded a few times. The V gene is TRBV4-1, the J gene TRBJ1-2; D is perhaps TRBD1 (6 bases). Looked up from germline, CDR1 is MGHRA and CDR2 is YSYEKL. The CDR3 extends over 14 amino acids. Trimming removed 0 bases at V and 4 bases at J, with 9 bases between. CDR3 in amino acids: CASSQETGVYGYTF. DNA for the CDR3: TGCGCCAGCAGCCAAGAGACAGGCGTCTATGGCTACACCTTC.

This chain joins TRBV11-3 and TRBJ2-5, with D perhaps matching TRBD1 or TRBD2 (6 bases each). CDR1 and CDR2 (germline): SGHNT, YENEEA. V lost 1 base, J lost 5 bases, and 8 bases lay in between. There are 13 residues in the CDR3. In DNA form, the CDR3 reads TGTGCCAGCAGCTTAGCCGGGGGCGAGACCCAGTACTTC. Protein sequence: CASSLAGGETQYF. The full variable domain, rest sourced from reference TRBV11-3 and TRBJ2-5, is EAGVVQSPRYKIIEKKQPVAFWCNPISGHNTLYWYLQNLGQGPELLIRYENEEAVDDSQLPKDRFSAERLKGVDSTLKIQPAELGDSAVYLCASSLAGGETQYFGPGTRLLVL.

The V gene is TRBV7-8, the J gene TRBJ2-7, with 8 bases aligning to TRBD1. The V gene's germline CDR1 is SGHVS and CDR2 FQNEAQ. This CDR3 spans 14 amino acids. Losses at the gene ends were 4 bases for V and 5 bases for J; bases not matched to a gene: 7. CDR3 nucleotide sequence: TGTGCCAGCAGCTCCCGACAGGGGATTGACGAGCAGTACTTC. Protein sequence: CASSSRQGIDEQYF.

J is TRBJ2-1 and V is TRBV5-1; 7 nucleotides line up with TRBD2. In germline, CDR1 is SGHRS, CDR2 YFSETQ. This CDR3 has 15 residues. Trimming cost V 0 bases and J 6 bases; bases outside gene matches: 6. The CDR3 nucleotides are TGCGCCAGCAGCTTGGCGGCTAGCGGTCTCAATGAGCAGTTCTTC. Amino acid sequence: CASSLAASGLNEQFF.

The rearrangement joins TRBV19 to TRBJ1-2; possible D gene TRBD1, 5 bases. V shed 7 bases and J shed 7 bases, with 13 bases lying between them. There are 12 residues in the CDR3. Looked up from germline, CDR1 is LNHDA and CDR2 is SQIVND (reference sequence). In DNA, the CDR3 is TGTGCCAGTATGTCTGGGGGAGGTGGCTACACCTTC. This gives the protein CASMSGGGGYTF.

J is TRBJ1-3 and V is TRBV19; maybe TRBD1 (6 bases). CDR1 is LNHDA, CDR2 SQIVND, per germline (reference sequence). CDR3 length equals 13 residues. The V and J ends lost 3 bases and 3 bases respectively, with 6 bases between them. The CDR3 DNA sequence: TGTGCCAGTAGTATCAGGGGTGGAAACACCATATATTTT. Translation: CASSIRGGNTIYF.

The chain links TRBV24-1 to TRBJ2-7, with D hard to call. CDR3 length equals 15 residues. The germline V gene has CDR1 KGHDR and CDR2 SFDVKD. Trimming pared 3 bases from V and 0 bases from J, leaving 11 bases between. For the CDR3, the DNA is TGTGCCACCAGTGATCCGAGCACGGGCTCCTACGAGCAGTACTTC. It specifies CATSDPSTGSYEQYF.

This chain joins TRBV9 and TRBJ1-2; D gene ambiguous. From germline, CDR1 is SGDLS and CDR2 YYNGEE. CDR3 length: 13 residues. V was trimmed by 4 bases and J by 5 bases, leaving 12 bases between them. In DNA form, the CDR3 reads TGTGCCAGCAGCCCCAGCGGGGAGTATGGCTACACCTTC. The encoded protein is CASSPSGEYGYTF.

The V call is TRBV2, the J call TRBJ1-2, with 7 bases that match TRBD1. Trimming removed 10 bases from V and 4 bases from J; junction bases left unmatched: 9. This CDR3 contains 13 residues. Germline values: CDR1 SNHLY, CDR2 FYNNEI. The CDR3 DNA sequence: TGTGCCACTAGGACAGGTTCACCCTATGGCTACACCTTC. Translated, it gives CATRTGSPYGYTF.

As regards this clone: The junction differs from germline at one of its ends, possibly a read error. J is TRBJ2-1 and V is TRBV12-3 or TRBV12-4, with D possibly TRBD1 on 5 matching bases. CDR3 size: 12 residues. CDR3: CASSLSWADSLF. The CDR3 DNA is TGTGCCAGCAGTTTATCTTGGGCCGACAGCCTCTTC.

CDR3 residues: CASSLVGQGHYEQYF. The CDR3 DNA reads as TGTGCCAGCAGCTTGGTGGGACAGGGCCACTACGAGCAGTACTTC. This chain links TRBV7-9 with TRBJ2-7; 9 positions agree with TRBD1. The CDR3 totals 15 residues. The V and J ends lost 3 bases and 3 bases, in that order; junction bases with no gene match: 6. CDR1 is SEHNR, CDR2 FQNEAQ, per germline (reference sequence).

The genes are TRBV18 and TRBJ2-7; possible D gene TRBD1, 7 bases. V gave up 4 bases and J gave up 4 bases, with 14 bases separating them. The germline V gene encodes CDR1 KGHSH and CDR2 LQKENI. The CDR3 totals 14 residues. For the CDR3, the DNA is TGTGCCAGCTCACGGGGGGACAGCATTTACGAGCAGTACTTC. Translated, it gives CASSRGDSIYEQYF.

The chain employs TRBV19 and TRBJ1-1; 9 bases match TRBD1. Germline V gene sequence: CDR1 LNHDA, CDR2 SQIVND (reference sequence). The trim removed 5 bases at V and 0 bases at J, leaving 7 bases unmatched. This CDR3 contains 16 residues. For the CDR3, the DNA is TGTGCCAGTAGTCCCGGGACAGGGAAAGTGAACACTGAAGCTTTCTTT. Translated: CASSPGTGKVNTEAFF.